This T cell receptor beta chain came from a study of spatial heterogeneity in lung cancer. The CDR3 covers 10 residues. Germline values: CDR1 MDHEN, CDR2 SYDVKM. Deletions cut 3 bases from V and 6 bases from J, with 3 bases between. Time point denoted: sample taken at primary tumor resection. This clonotype has ten or more counts. TCRdb independently ran MiXCR on the 5' RACE reads; one entry per CDR3 protein. The data show some 37,000 distinct CDR3 sequences, less than 9.5% seen once. The TCR comes from a female donor with early-stage non-small cell lung cancer. V is TRBV28 and J is TRBJ2-7; D is unresolved. This material consisted of PBMCs, taken at surgery. DNA of the CDR3: TGTGCCAGCAGTTTGGGCGAGCAGTACTTC. It is translated as CASSLGEQYF. Together with reference TRBV28 and TRBJ2-7, the CDR3 gives the full variable domain: DVKVTQSSRYLVKRTGEKVFLECVQDMDHENMFWYRQDPGLGLRLIYFSYDVKMKEKGDIPEGYSVSREKKERFSLILESASTNQTSMYLCASSLGEQYFGPGTRLTVT.